This TCR beta chain was retrieved from a study of T cells in Graves' hyperthyroidism and ophthalmopathy. This clonotype was picked up one time. The V segment lost 6 bases and the J segment 13 bases; nucleotides outside the gene matches: 11. CDR3 size: 14 residues. Germline values: CDR1 MDHEN, CDR2 SYDVKM. TCR beta CDR3 regions were amplified from RNA. The primer set for the first-round RT-PCR of the TCR CDR3 was HTBI. TCRdb reanalysed the multiplex PCR reads using MiXCR and keeps one entry per CDR3 protein. The sample lists about 520,000 distinct CDR3 sequences, around a quarter seen once, with 11% in the top ten. Ophthalmopathy in the patients scored at least 3 on Clinical Activity Score and at least 4 on NOSPECS grade, lasting under 3 months. It was uncontrolled infection, other autoimmune disease, pregnancy or lactation that excluded patients.

The TCR was taken from a woman aged 30 to 39 with Graves' ophthalmopathy. V usage is TRBV28 and J usage is TRBJ1-6, with 8 bases aligning to TRBD1. Material: blood. DNA for the CDR3: TGTGCCAGCAGGGATGGGACAGGCCCGGGGCCCCTCCACTTT. It encodes CASRDGTGPGPLHF.